The 25 T cell receptor beta chains below were found in one sample sequenced in a study of blood T cell repertoires in COVID-19. TCRdb keeps only in-frame clones here, not all; method: immunoSEQ multiplex PCR. The sample lists under 450,000 clones, less than 90% occurring once. Sequencing was performed on PBMCs or T cells enriched from blood (not recorded which). These receptors were taken from a woman in her 50s who had recovered from COVID-19.

V usage is TRBV30 and J usage is TRBJ2-7; tentatively, D is TRBD1 (5 bases). The CDR3 contains 16 residues. Germline values: CDR1 GTSNPN, CDR2 SVGIG (reference sequence). V lost 0 bases to trimming and J lost 2 bases, with 17 bases between them. The CDR3 is CAWSVPSTVPTYEQYF. Written as DNA, the CDR3 is TGTGCCTGGAGTGTACCTTCGACAGTCCCGACCTACGAGCAGTACTTC.

This sequence joins TRBV5-1 and TRBJ2-3; 7 nucleotides agree with TRBD2. CDR1 and CDR2 from the germline V gene are SGHRS and YFSETQ. V lost 4 bases and J lost 2; bases outside the gene matches: 7. This CDR3 comprises 15 residues. The CDR3 DNA sequence: TGCGCCAGCAGCATAAACGGGGGGTCCACAGATACGCAGTATTTT. Protein: CASSINGGSTDTQYF.

The chain links TRBV30 to TRBJ1-3, with TRBD1 matching over 8 bases. The germline CDR1 and CDR2 sequences are GTSNPN and SVGIG (reference sequence). Germline trimming cut 3 bases from V and 3 bases from J; bases unmatched to any gene: 4. The length of the CDR3 is 14 residues. CDR3 in DNA: TGTGCCTGGAGGCGGACAGGGTATGGAAACACCATATATTTT. Its translation: CAWRRTGYGNTIYF.

This clone was seen more than once but under ten times. CDR3 loop: CASNGGSNQPQHF. CDR3 coding DNA: TGTGCCAGCAATGGGGGGAGCAATCAGCCCCAGCATTTT. This chain connects TRBV2 to TRBJ1-5, with a possible D match to TRBD1 (5 bases). The V end lost 7 bases, the J end lost 1 base, and 8 bases lay between the germline ends. Germline values: CDR1 SNHLY, CDR2 FYNNEI. CDR3 length: 13 amino acids.

V usage is TRBV9 and J usage is TRBJ2-3; D remains ambiguous. The CDR3 extends over 13 amino acids. With 3 bases removed from V and 4 bases from J, the gap between germline ends came to 9 bases. Germline V lookup: CDR1 SGDLS, CDR2 YYNGEE. The DNA for the CDR3 is TGTGCCAGCAGCGGGAGCTCGGCAGATACGCAGTATTTT. This codes for CASSGSSADTQYF.

V usage is TRBV10-1 and J usage is TRBJ1-1; D is undetermined. V was trimmed by 11 bases and J by 5 bases, leaving 12 bases between them. The V gene's germline CDR1 is WNHNN and CDR2 SYGVQD (reference sequence). The CDR3 sequence is 11 residues long. For the CDR3, the DNA is TGCGCCTTCCCGGGGAAGACTGAAGCTTTCTTT. It translates to CAFPGKTEAFF.

This rearrangement joins TRBV7-9 to TRBJ2-7; D is undetermined. The CDR3 spans 14 residues. Looked up from germline, CDR1 is SEHNR and CDR2 is FQNEAQ (reference sequence). V lost 8 bases and J 3 bases, leaving 17 bases between the germline ends. Here the CDR3 DNA reads TGTGCCAGCTCCGGGTCGGCCCGATTCTACGAGCAGTACTTC. Its translation is CASSGSARFYEQYF.

The rearrangement joins TRBV3-1 (or the pseudogene TRBV3-2) to TRBJ2-7; weak D call: TRBD2 (6 bases). The CDR3 is made up of 13 amino acids. V was shortened by 3 bases and J by 4 bases, with 10 bases between the two germline ends. Germline V gives CDR1 LGHDT, CDR2 YNNKEL (reference sequence). The CDR3 DNA reads TGTGCCAGCAGCCACCGGGAGTCGTACGAGCAGTACTTC. Its protein product is CASSHRESYEQYF.

J is TRBJ2-1 and V is TRBV5-6, with TRBD1 matching over 9 bases. The V gene's germline CDR1 is SGHDT and CDR2 YYEEEE. The CDR3 has 15 residues. Trimming took 4 bases from V and 8 from J; bases not matched to a gene: 10. The CDR3 nucleotides are TGTGCCAGCAGCCGTGTGGCACAGGGGGCGGATGAGCAGTTCTTC. Translation gives CASSRVAQGADEQFF. The variable domain in full, completed from reference TRBV5-6 and TRBJ2-1, reads DAGVTQSPTHLIKTRGQQVTLRCSPKSGHDTVSWYQQALGQGPQFIFQYYEEEERQRGNFPDRFSGHQFPNYSSELNVNALLLGDSALYLCASSRVAQGADEQFFGPGTRLTVL.

This clone is a singleton in its sample. The gene calls are TRBV2 and TRBJ1-2; 7 positions match TRBD1. After removal of 4 bases from V and 4 bases from J, the junction contained 9 bases not matched to a gene. The germline V gene encodes CDR1 SNHLY and CDR2 FYNNEI. The CDR3 length is 15 residues. CDR3 nucleotide sequence: TGTGCCAGCAGTGGACAGGGTCGATCGGGCTATGGCTACACCTTC. Protein: CASSGQGRSGYGYTF.

The CDR3 loop reads CASSPLTGILGNQPQHF. The CDR3 bases are TGTGCCAGCAGTCCCCTCACAGGGATCCTAGGCAATCAGCCCCAGCATTTT. V is TRBV6-6 and J is TRBJ1-5; TRBD1 is a possible D gene (6 bases). The CDR3 covers 17 residues. Germline assignment: CDR1 MNHNY and CDR2 SVGAGI (reference sequence). Between the trimmed V and J ends, which lost 5 bases and 2 bases, there was a span of 19 bases.

This rearrangement joins TRBV5-1 to TRBJ1-6; maybe TRBD1 (5 bases). V was clipped by 0 bases and J by 5 bases, with 21 bases between them. Germline-derived CDR1 and CDR2 are SGHRS and YFSETQ. The length of the CDR3 is 19 residues. The CDR3 loop reads CASSLDGGRGGWNNSPLHF. The CDR3 nucleotides are TGCGCCAGCAGCTTGGATGGAGGGCGGGGCGGTTGGAATAATTCACCCCTCCACTTT.

The chain carries TRBV6-5 and TRBJ1-1, with D perhaps TRBD1 (6 bases). Germline CDR1 reads MNHEY; CDR2 reads SVGAGI. The V and J ends lost 4 bases and 5 bases respectively, with 14 bases between them. The CDR3 has 14 residues. The CDR3 loop is CASSLTGKRTEAFF. The CDR3 nucleotides read TGTGCCAGCAGTTTAACAGGGAAGAGGACTGAAGCTTTCTTT.

The rearrangement links TRBV19 to TRBJ1-5; TRBD1 aligns across 9 bases. V was clipped by 3 bases and J by 7 bases; unmatched bases: 7. The CDR3 contains 15 residues. Germline V lookup: CDR1 LNHDA, CDR2 SQIVND (reference sequence). The CDR3 loop is CASSMGQGGRQPQHF. In DNA, the CDR3 is TGTGCCAGTAGTATGGGACAGGGAGGGAGACAGCCCCAGCATTTT.

A few counts support this clone. The chain is built from TRBV7-2 and TRBJ1-5; 7 bases are a match to TRBD1. The V segment lost 4 bases and the J segment 1 base; nucleotides outside the gene matches: 10. Looked up from germline, CDR1 is SGHTA and CDR2 is FQGNSA. This CDR3 is built from 17 residues. The CDR3: CASSSGSGTASNQPQHF. In nucleotides, the CDR3 is TGTGCCAGCAGCTCGGGCTCCGGGACAGCGAGCAATCAGCCCCAGCATTTT.

The CDR3 sequence: CACVTGARAGNTIYF. The CDR3, as DNA: TGTGCCTGTGTGACAGGGGCGCGAGCTGGAAACACCATATATTTT. V and J are TRBV30 and TRBJ1-3; TRBD1 matches 8 bases. This CDR3 has 15 residues. Germline CDR1 is GTSNPN and CDR2 is SVGIG (reference sequence). Losses at the gene ends were 6 bases for V and 2 bases for J; bases not matched to a gene: 9.

The chain joins TRBV9 to TRBJ2-7; 10 nucleotides align to TRBD2. V lost 4 bases, J lost 3 bases, and 7 bases stayed unmatched. From germline, CDR1 is SGDLS and CDR2 YYNGEE. The CDR3 length is 15 residues. CDR3: CASSPSGTSVYEQYF. The CDR3 region has the DNA TGTGCCAGCAGCCCCTCCGGGACTAGCGTCTACGAGCAGTACTTC.

J is TRBJ2-7 and V is TRBV5-6; 11 bases map to TRBD1. This CDR3 contains 18 residues. Per the germline V gene, CDR1 is SGHDT and CDR2 is YYEEEE. V was clipped by 2 bases and J by 1 base; unmatched bases: 11. Written as DNA, the CDR3 is TGTGCCAGCAGCTTCTTACCGGGACAGGGGGTAGGGTCCTACGAGCAGTACTTC. Its protein is CASSFLPGQGVGSYEQYF.

This chain connects TRBV5-1 to TRBJ1-2, with TRBD1 matching 7 bases. The CDR3 has 14 residues. The junction had 10 bases not matched to a gene; V was cut back by 2 bases and J by 9 bases. Germline V CDR1 and CDR2: SGHRS, YFSETQ. The CDR3 spells CASSFGTARGSYTF. The DNA of the CDR3 is TGCGCCAGCAGCTTCGGGACAGCGAGGGGAAGCTACACCTTC.

This chain joins TRBV18 and TRBJ1-1, with D possibly TRBD1 on 5 matching bases. V lost 3 bases and J lost 4, with 18 bases in between. In germline, CDR1 is KGHSH, CDR2 LQKENI. The CDR3 is 16 residues long. CDR3 loop: CASSPGEGLGTTEAFF. CDR3 DNA sequence: TGTGCCAGCTCACCTGGGGAGGGGCTGGGGACCACTGAAGCTTTCTTT.

The genes are TRBV5-1 and TRBJ2-1; D possibly corresponds to TRBD2 (6 bases). The length of the CDR3 is 16 residues. V lost 3 bases and J lost 4, with 17 bases in between. Germline V lookup: CDR1 SGHRS, CDR2 YFSETQ. This CDR3 reads CASSSLIFGGYNEQFF. In nucleotides, the CDR3 is TGCGCCAGCAGCTCGTTGATTTTCGGGGGTTACAATGAGCAGTTCTTC.

A single count supports this clone. The chain links TRBV15 to TRBJ1-1, with D possibly being TRBD1 (5 bases). Germline-derived CDR1 and CDR2 are LNHNV and YYDKDF (reference sequence). There are 15 residues in the CDR3. Trimming took off 0 bases at V and 10 bases at J, with 18 bases between the two ends. The CDR3 protein is CATSRDQGVRMGAFF. The CDR3 nucleotides read TGTGCCACCAGCAGAGATCAGGGCGTAAGGATGGGAGCTTTCTTT.

This chain links TRBV5-1 with TRBJ2-1; 8 nucleotides agree with TRBD2. V shed 4 bases, J shed 3 bases, and the junction held 9 bases outside the gene matches. The germline V gene has CDR1 SGHRS and CDR2 YFSETQ. The CDR3 totals 16 residues. CDR3 residues: CASSRTTGTSYNEQFF. Written as DNA, the CDR3 is TGCGCCAGCAGCCGGACCACCGGGACTAGCTACAATGAGCAGTTCTTC.

The rearrangement joins TRBV18 to TRBJ1-1; D is possibly TRBD1 (6 bases). CDR1 is KGHSH and CDR2 is LQKENI in the germline V gene. Trimming removed 0 bases from V and 4 bases from J, with 15 bases in between. The CDR3 is made up of 16 amino acids. CDR3 coding DNA: TGTGCCAGCTCACCACCCCTTAAAGGGGGTAGCACTGAAGCTTTCTTT. Protein: CASSPPLKGGSTEAFF. The full variable domain, rest sourced from reference TRBV18 and TRBJ1-1, is NAGVMQNPRHLVRRRGQEARLRCSPMKGHSHVYWYRQLPEEGLKFMVYLQKENIIDESGMPKERFSAEFPKEGPSILRIQQVVRGDSAAYFCASSPPLKGGSTEAFFGQGTRLTVV.

The chain uses TRBV30 and TRBJ2-3; possible D gene TRBD1, 6 bases. V was shortened by 5 bases and J by 1 base, with 10 bases between the two germline ends. The germline gives CDR1 GTSNPN, CDR2 SVGIG (reference sequence). This CDR3 spans 13 amino acids. CDR3 sequence reads: CAWGAGGTDTQYF. The CDR3 bases are TGTGCCTGGGGGGCAGGGGGCACAGATACGCAGTATTTT.